A selection of T cell receptor beta chains follows, all from one sample in a study of T cells in Graves' hyperthyroidism and ophthalmopathy. TCRdb ran MiXCR on the multiplex PCR reads and lists one entry per CDR3 protein. The table has hundreds of thousands of distinct CDR3 sequences, 11% to 15% seen once. The sample consisted of blood. The receptors here all came from a man aged 45-60 years with Graves' ophthalmopathy. Each CDR3 is given with its conserved first and last residue. Fields, in order: CDR3 protein, CDR3 DNA, D gene, V gene, J gene, clone size. A D gene is named only where the DNA matches it firmly. Rows give clone size only sometimes, using once, few, many, or a class for an expanded clone.

CASSEEGLNTGELFF	TGTGCCAGCAGCGAGGAGGGACTTAACACCGGGGAGCTGTTTTTT	.	TRBV11-1	TRBJ2-2	many
CSVRNAGELFF	TGCAGCGTACGCAACGCCGGGGAGCTGTTTTTT	.	TRBV29-1	TRBJ2-2	.
CASSLLAKRSDTQYF	TGTGCCAGCAGCTTGTTGGCCAAAAGGTCGGATACGCAGTATTTT	.	TRBV5-4	TRBJ2-3	few
CASSLGGFNSYEQYF	TGTGCCAGCAGCTTAGGGGGGTTTAACTCCTACGAGCAGTACTTC	.	TRBV7-2	TRBJ2-7	many
CASSQDGGLRQFF	TGTGCCAGCAGCCAAGACGGTGGGCTGAGGCAGTTCTTC	.	TRBV3-1	TRBJ2-1	many
CSVGAGGETQYF	TGCAGCGTTGGGGCAGGGGGAGAGACCCAGTACTTC	TRBD1	TRBV29-1	TRBJ2-5	many
CSASTREGGDYEQYF	TGCAGTGCCTCGACCCGGGAGGGAGGGGACTACGAGCAGTACTTC	TRBD2	TRBV20-1	TRBJ2-7	.
CASSWGRLTDTQYF	TGCGCCAGCAGCTGGGGTCGACTCACAGATACGCAGTATTTT	.	TRBV5-1	TRBJ2-3	many
CASVDELEQFF	TGTGCCAGCGTGGACGAGCTTGAGCAGTTCTTC	.	TRBV2	TRBJ2-1	once
CASSRGDSTSADTQYF	TGCGCCAGCAGCCGGGGGGACTCTACTAGCGCAGATACGCAGTATTTT	TRBD2	TRBV5-1	TRBJ2-3	many
CASSVRRQSNTEAFF	TGTGCCAGCAGTGTTCGACGGCAATCGAACACTGAAGCTTTCTTT	.	TRBV2	TRBJ1-1	many
CASSSLFLGQGRHEQYF	TGTGCCAGTAGTTCTCTCTTTTTGGGACAGGGGAGACACGAGCAGTACTTC	TRBD1	TRBV19	TRBJ2-7	.
CASSARGSGSYEQYF	TGTGCCAGCAGCGCCCGAGGGAGCGGGTCCTACGAGCAGTACTTC	.	TRBV5-4	TRBJ2-7	.
CASSASPGYEQYF	TGTGCCAGCAGCGCCAGCCCTGGCTACGAGCAGTACTTC	.	TRBV9	TRBJ2-7	many
CASGGGFGETQYF	TGTGCCTCGGGGGGGGGATTCGGAGAGACCCAGTACTTC	TRBD2	TRBV24-1	TRBJ2-5	.
CSVSGRASGELFF	TGCAGCGTGAGCGGGAGGGCCTCGGGGGAGCTGTTTTTT	TRBD2	TRBV29-1	TRBJ2-2	once
CASSFRTGGSPLHF	TGTGCCAGCAGTTTCAGGACAGGAGGTTCACCCCTCCACTTT	TRBD1	TRBV28	TRBJ1-6	many